One and the same sample provided the 27 T cell receptor beta chains below, sequenced in a study of CD8 T cells in Susac syndrome. Random hexamers were used to reverse transcribe the RNA input (about 0.45 to 1 ug). TCRdb passed the immunoSEQ multiplex PCR reads through MiXCR, listing each CDR3 protein once. Altogether fewer than 350,000 distinct CDR3 sequences are present, approximately 85% being singletons, with the ten largest covering about 0.22%. The sample taken for sequencing was CD8+ T cells from PBMCs. These receptors were obtained from a human donor with multiple sclerosis.

V usage is TRBV6-2 or TRBV6-3 and J usage is TRBJ1-1; D might be TRBD1 (5 bases). Germline values: CDR1 MNHEY, CDR2 SVGEGT. The CDR3 extends over 18 amino acids. V shed 0 bases and J shed 2 bases, with 19 bases lying between them. CDR3 nucleotide sequence: TGTGCCAGCAGTTACTCGGTCTGGCCGGGGCACCTTAACACTGAAGCTTTCTTT. Translation: CASSYSVWPGHLNTEAFF.

This chain links TRBV29-1 with TRBJ2-7; 8 nucleotides agree with TRBD2. The germline V gene has CDR1 SQVTM and CDR2 ANQGSEA. Unmatched junction bases numbered 16, after V lost 4 bases and J lost 5 bases. This CDR3 is 16 amino acids long. Here the CDR3 DNA reads TGCAGCGTTGCGGGAGGGGGGCTGGCAGAAAGTGACGAGCAGTACTTC. Translating it yields CSVAGGGLAESDEQYF.

V is TRBV12-3 or TRBV12-4 and J is TRBJ1-2; D remains unclear. The CDR3 totals 13 residues. V was clipped by 4 bases and J by 2 bases, with 8 bases between them. In DNA form, the CDR3 reads TGTGCCAGCAGTTCGGCCACCAACTATGGCTACACCTTC. Translation gives CASSSATNYGYTF.

The gene calls are TRBV6-1 and TRBJ1-4; 7 bases match TRBD1. The CDR3 totals 17 residues. The germline CDR1 and CDR2 sequences are MNHNS and SASEGT. Trimming cost V 6 bases and J 7 bases; bases outside gene matches: 17. For the CDR3, the DNA is TGTGCCAGCAGGTTCAGGGGGGTGGTATCGACGGGTGAAAAACTGTTTTTT. Translation gives CASRFRGVVSTGEKLFF.

This chain connects TRBV30 to TRBJ2-1, with TRBD1 matching over 8 bases. Germline CDR1 is GTSNPN and CDR2 is SVGIG (reference sequence). V was clipped by 4 bases and J by 4 bases; unmatched bases: 6. This CDR3 has 14 amino acids. CDR3 in amino acids: CAWTPGQGYNEQFF. The CDR3 DNA follows: TGTGCCTGGACCCCCGGACAGGGTTACAATGAGCAGTTCTTC.

The chain couples TRBV19 to TRBJ2-7; D is ambiguous. V was clipped by 0 bases and J by 3 bases, with 12 bases between them. The CDR3 has 15 amino acids. Germline V gene data show CDR1 as LNHDA and CDR2 as SQIVND (reference sequence). CDR3 in DNA: TGTGCCAGTAGTATAGACCCGCTTCCAAACTACGAGCAGTACTTC. Residues: CASSIDPLPNYEQYF.

The chain couples TRBV28 to TRBJ2-7; 11 nucleotides line up with TRBD2. The CDR3 is made up of 16 amino acids. Germline values: CDR1 MDHEN, CDR2 SYDVKM. V shed 5 bases and J 4 bases; nucleotides not matched to a gene: 10. The CDR3 reads CASSPMVGLAEYEQYF. CDR3 bases: TGTGCCAGCAGTCCTATGGTGGGACTAGCGGAATACGAGCAGTACTTC.

V is TRBV7-9 and J is TRBJ2-1; no clear D gene. Germline CDR1 reads SEHNR; CDR2 reads FQNEAQ (reference sequence). This CDR3 comprises 17 residues. V was pared by 2 bases and J by 1 base, with 15 bases between. Here the CDR3 DNA reads TGTGCCAGCAGCTTACCGAAAAATCAGAATTCCTACAATGAGCAGTTCTTC. This gives the protein CASSLPKNQNSYNEQFF.

This clonotype was seen only once. This chain links TRBV4-1 with TRBJ2-2; tentatively, D is TRBD1 or TRBD2 (5 bases each). V lost 2 bases and J 4 bases, leaving 14 bases between the germline ends. The CDR3 runs 16 residues. Germline CDR1 reads MGHRA; CDR2 reads YSYEKL. The CDR3 protein is CASSQKIRGFTGELFF. The CDR3 region has the DNA TGCGCCAGCAGCCAAAAAATACGGGGCTTCACCGGGGAGCTGTTTTTT.

The chain has TRBV24-1 and TRBJ2-1; D is undetermined. This CDR3 region has 13 residues. Per the germline V gene, CDR1 is KGHDR and CDR2 is SFDVKD. Trimming left V 3 bases short and J 3 bases short, with 5 bases between. CDR3 loop: CATSDGNYNEQFF. CDR3 bases: TGTGCCACCAGTGATGGGAACTACAATGAGCAGTTCTTC.

The chain links TRBV24-1 to TRBJ2-1; D possibly corresponds to TRBD2 (6 bases). Germline lookup yields CDR1 KGHDR and CDR2 SFDVKD. V was pared by 7 bases and J by 0 bases, with 12 bases between. This CDR3 is 15 amino acids long. Here the CDR3 DNA reads TGTGCCACCAGGGGGGGAACCGACTCCTACAATGAGCAGTTCTTC. It codes for CATRGGTDSYNEQFF.

The chain joins TRBV28 to TRBJ2-7; 8 nucleotides match TRBD1. With V trimmed by 2 bases and J by 0 bases, 6 bases remained unmatched. In germline, CDR1 is MDHEN, CDR2 SYDVKM. The CDR3 is made up of 16 amino acids. CDR3 sequence reads: CASSLLRTGTSYEQYF. The CDR3 DNA follows: TGTGCCAGCAGTTTACTGAGGACAGGGACCTCCTACGAGCAGTACTTC.

The J gene is TRBJ2-3, the V gene TRBV19; D is tentatively TRBD1 or TRBD2 (5 bases each). The CDR3 sequence is 15 residues long. Germline V CDR1 and CDR2: LNHDA, SQIVND (reference sequence). V dropped 6 bases and J dropped 1 base, with 14 bases sitting between them. CDR3 sequence reads: CASRTGTSGTDTQYF. The CDR3 region has the DNA TGTGCCAGTAGGACCGGGACCTCGGGCACAGATACGCAGTATTTT.

The chain employs TRBV20-1 and TRBJ2-3; D remains ambiguous. There are 18 residues in the CDR3. The V end was cut by 0 bases, the J end by 1 base, with 20 bases between. From germline, CDR1 is DFQATT and CDR2 SNEGSKA (reference sequence). CDR3 in amino acids: CSARDRVPGRMGTDTQYF. CDR3 sequence (DNA): TGCAGTGCTAGAGATCGGGTACCAGGCCGAATGGGCACAGATACGCAGTATTTT.

The chain combines TRBV7-9 with TRBJ2-3; tentative D call: TRBD2 (6 bases). Trimming shortened V by 5 bases and J by 2 bases, and 17 bases separated the two germline ends. CDR1 is SEHNR and CDR2 is FQNEAQ in the germline V gene (reference sequence). The CDR3 runs to 16 residues. The CDR3 is CASSPTVAALTDTQYF. Here the CDR3 DNA reads TGTGCCAGCAGCCCTACCGTAGCGGCCCTCACAGATACGCAGTATTTT.

This clonotype was seen once. The gene calls are TRBV4-3 and TRBJ1-1, with D unclear. The CDR3 spans 15 residues. V was trimmed by 0 bases and J by 1 base, leaving 9 bases between them. Per germline, CDR1 LGHNA and CDR2 YSLEER. In DNA, the CDR3 is TGCGCCAGCAGCCAAGATCACTCATGGAACACTGAAGCTTTCTTT. Protein product: CASSQDHSWNTEAFF.

This clonotype is a singleton in its sample. The genes are TRBV19 and TRBJ2-1; D possibly matches TRBD1 or TRBD2 (5 bases each). Germline values: CDR1 LNHDA, CDR2 SQIVND (reference sequence). Trimming left V 5 bases short and J 7 bases short, with 15 bases between. The length of the CDR3 is 14 residues. The chain's CDR3 is CASSYGGPGNEQFF. In DNA form, the CDR3 reads TGTGCCAGTAGTTATGGGGGTCCAGGGAATGAGCAGTTCTTC.

CDR3 coding DNA: TGCAGTGTCCTCTCAGGGGGCATACTCCAAGAGACCCAGTACTTC. Encoded protein: CSVLSGGILQETQYF. This chain links TRBV20-1 with TRBJ2-5, with 8 bases that match TRBD1. The V segment lost 7 bases and the J segment 1 base; nucleotides outside the gene matches: 11. This CDR3 is built from 15 residues. The germline CDR1 and CDR2 sequences are DFQATT and SNEGSKA (reference sequence).

The V call is TRBV27, the J call TRBJ1-1; perhaps TRBD1 as D (6 bases). The V end was cut by 0 bases, the J end by 0 bases, with 8 bases between. The CDR3 loop spans 15 amino acids. The germline V gene encodes CDR1 MNHEY and CDR2 SMNVEV (reference sequence). The CDR3 reads CASSLSWGLNTEAFF. CDR3 bases: TGTGCCAGCAGTTTATCGTGGGGGCTGAACACTGAAGCTTTCTTT.

The J gene is TRBJ2-3, the V gene TRBV7-9; 8 positions agree with TRBD2. In germline, CDR1 is SEHNR, CDR2 FQNEAQ (reference sequence). The CDR3 has 15 amino acids. Trimming cost V 6 bases and J 5 bases; bases outside gene matches: 10. The CDR3 loop is CASSSERESGDTQYF. In DNA form, the CDR3 reads TGTGCCAGCAGTTCAGAGCGGGAGTCGGGAGATACGCAGTATTTT.

The chain joins TRBV12-3 or TRBV12-4 to TRBJ2-7, with TRBD1 matching over 7 bases. The V and J ends lost 4 bases and 5 bases, in that order; junction bases with no gene match: 8. The CDR3 consists of 14 residues. The CDR3 nucleotides are TGTGCCAGCAGTTCCTCCGGGACAGCAAACGAGCAGTACTTC. It is translated as CASSSSGTANEQYF.

The genes are TRBV20-1 and TRBJ2-1, with 7 bases identical to TRBD2. Germline-derived CDR1 and CDR2 are DFQATT and SNEGSKA (reference sequence). V was pared by 1 base and J by 9 bases, with 3 bases of the junction left unmatched. This CDR3 is 12 amino acids long. The CDR3 DNA reads as TGCAGTGCTAGAGGGGAGGGCACTGAGCAGTTCTTC. It specifies CSARGEGTEQFF.

The chain is built from TRBV19 and TRBJ1-2; weak D call: TRBD1 (6 bases). Deletions cut 6 bases from V and 5 bases from J, with 13 bases between. The germline V gene has CDR1 LNHDA and CDR2 SQIVND (reference sequence). This CDR3 is built from 13 residues. This chain's CDR3 is CASRLQGAYGYTF. CDR3 DNA: TGTGCCAGTAGGCTACAGGGCGCGTATGGCTACACCTTC.

The chain employs TRBV5-4 and TRBJ2-5, with D perhaps TRBD2 (8 bases). CDR1 and CDR2 from the germline V gene are SGHNT and YYREEE (reference sequence). This CDR3 spans 17 amino acids. V was trimmed by 3 bases and J by 0 bases, leaving 18 bases between them. The CDR3 spells CASSSGRDSAYQETQYF. Written as DNA, the CDR3 is TGTGCCAGCAGCTCCGGGAGGGACAGTGCGTACCAAGAGACCCAGTACTTC.

The chain is built from TRBV28 and TRBJ2-5; D gene ambiguous. Deletions cut 4 bases from V and 5 bases from J, with 20 bases between. This CDR3 has 16 amino acids. From germline, CDR1 is MDHEN and CDR2 SYDVKM. In DNA, the CDR3 is TGTGCCAGCAGTTCCAACGAAGACGGAGTTGGGGAGACCCAGTACTTC. Its protein product is CASSSNEDGVGETQYF. Together with reference TRBV28 and TRBJ2-5, the CDR3 gives the full variable domain: DVKVTQSSRYLVKRTGEKVFLECVQDMDHENMFWYRQDPGLGLRLIYFSYDVKMKEKGDIPEGYSVSREKKERFSLILESASTNQTSMYLCASSSNEDGVGETQYFGPGTRLLVL.

The chain couples TRBV13 to TRBJ2-3; 7 bases line up with TRBD1. The CDR3 sequence is 14 residues long. Germline V CDR1 and CDR2: PRHDT, FYEKMQ (reference sequence). With V trimmed by 5 bases and J by 4 bases, 6 bases remained unmatched. In nucleotides, the CDR3 is TGTGCCAGCAGCCCGTCGACAGGGCCAGATACGCAGTATTTT. Translating it yields CASSPSTGPDTQYF.

The chain couples TRBV19 to TRBJ2-1; 8 bases align to TRBD2. The CDR3 runs to 15 residues. The ends lost 4 bases at V and 7 bases at J; junction bases unmatched: 9. The germline V gene has CDR1 LNHDA and CDR2 SQIVND (reference sequence). Written as DNA, the CDR3 is TGTGCCAGTAGTAAAGCGGGAGCCACGGGGAATGAGCAGTTCTTC. It is translated as CASSKAGATGNEQFF.